This record looks at one T cell receptor (beta chain) sequence and its context. Regarding time point: pretreatment peripheral blood. There were between 1 and 8 samples from each patient, taken pretreatment and on-treatment. The assay was immunoSEQ multiplex PCR, and TCRdb's table has in-frame clones only and misses some. The table has about 86,000 clones, under 90% seen once. The sample is drawn from a study of PD-L1 blockade in urothelial cancer. Looking at the study overall: There were a median of roughly 140,000 T cells in blood samples.

There are 15 residues in the CDR3. V lost 5 bases and J lost 12; bases outside the gene matches: 16. Per the germline V gene, CDR1 is SEHNR and CDR2 is FQNEAQ (reference sequence). V and J are TRBV7-9 and TRBJ2-1; 7 bases are shared with TRBD2. This receptor was obtained from a man in his sixties with urothelial cancer. The sequenced sample was PBMCs, obtained around atezolizumab (anti-PD-L1) treatment. CDR3 nucleotides: TGTGCCAGCAGCCCGGGGGGTTTGGCGGGGGAAAGGCAGTTCTTC. It yields the protein CASSPGGLAGERQFF.